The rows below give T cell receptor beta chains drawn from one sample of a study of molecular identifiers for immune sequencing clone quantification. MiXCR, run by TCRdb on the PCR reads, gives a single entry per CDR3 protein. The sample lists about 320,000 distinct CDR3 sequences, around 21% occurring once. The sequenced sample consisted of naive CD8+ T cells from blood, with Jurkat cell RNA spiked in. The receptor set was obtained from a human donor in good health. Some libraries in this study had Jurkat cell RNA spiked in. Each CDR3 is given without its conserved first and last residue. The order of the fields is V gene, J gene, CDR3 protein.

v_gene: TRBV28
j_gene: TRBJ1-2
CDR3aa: ASSPRTGENYGYT

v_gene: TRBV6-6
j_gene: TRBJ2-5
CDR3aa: ASSYAGGPVETQY

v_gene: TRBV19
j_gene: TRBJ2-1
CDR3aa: ASSFGGRSSYNEQF

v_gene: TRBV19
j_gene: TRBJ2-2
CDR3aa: ASSWMGTGELF

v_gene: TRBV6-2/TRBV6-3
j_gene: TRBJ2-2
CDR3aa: ASSTRKTNTGELF

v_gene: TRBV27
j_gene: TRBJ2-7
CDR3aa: ASSQTPDSSSYEQY

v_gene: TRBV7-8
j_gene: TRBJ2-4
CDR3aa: ASSLSKNIQY

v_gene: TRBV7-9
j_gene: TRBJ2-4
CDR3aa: ASSLAGKDIQY

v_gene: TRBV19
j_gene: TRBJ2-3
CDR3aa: ATRAGFTDTQY

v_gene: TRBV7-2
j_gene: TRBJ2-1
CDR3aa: ASSPPLFSYNEQF

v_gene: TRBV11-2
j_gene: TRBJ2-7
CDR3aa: ASSHAEAAVPYEQY

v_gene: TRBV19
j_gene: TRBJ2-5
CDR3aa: ASSIAETQY

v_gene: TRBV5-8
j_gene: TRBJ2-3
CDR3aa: ASSGRARAGGKTDTQY

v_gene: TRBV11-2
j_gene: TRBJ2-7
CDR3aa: ASSLAPSAYEQY

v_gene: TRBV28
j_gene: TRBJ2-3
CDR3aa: ASALSTDTQY

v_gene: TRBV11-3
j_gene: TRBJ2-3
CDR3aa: ASSLGSASGRSTDTQY

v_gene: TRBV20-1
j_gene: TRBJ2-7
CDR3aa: SARGTETYEQY

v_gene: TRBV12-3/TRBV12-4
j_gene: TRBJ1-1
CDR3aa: ASSPTVGGTEAS

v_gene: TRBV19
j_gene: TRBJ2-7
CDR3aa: ASSIEGNYEQY

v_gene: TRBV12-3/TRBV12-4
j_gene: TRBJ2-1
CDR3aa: ASRALAGGPYNEQF

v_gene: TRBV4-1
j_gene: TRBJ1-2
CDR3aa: ASSQDRAYT

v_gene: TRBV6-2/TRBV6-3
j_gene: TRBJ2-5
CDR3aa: ASSYSPGTPN

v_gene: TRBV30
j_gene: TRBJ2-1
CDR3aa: ACPPLAGLDNNEQF

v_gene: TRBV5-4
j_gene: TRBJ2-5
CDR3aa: ASSLRLGLETQY

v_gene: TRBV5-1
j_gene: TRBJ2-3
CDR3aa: ASSLGLLGVPTDTQY

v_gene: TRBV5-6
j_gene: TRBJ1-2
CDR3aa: ASSLEASGEGYT

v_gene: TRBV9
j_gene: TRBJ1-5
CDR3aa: ASSVGFSLNQPQH

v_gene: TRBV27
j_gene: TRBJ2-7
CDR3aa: ASHRLAYEQY

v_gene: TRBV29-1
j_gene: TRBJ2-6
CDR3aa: SVEAGSSGANVLT

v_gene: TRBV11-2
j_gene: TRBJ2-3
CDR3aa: ASTGTVTDTQY

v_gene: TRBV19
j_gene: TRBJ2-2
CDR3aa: ASTGTKNTGELF

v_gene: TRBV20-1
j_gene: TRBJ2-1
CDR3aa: SARVSGSGQF

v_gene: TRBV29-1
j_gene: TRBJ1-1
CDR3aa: SIWRATNEAF

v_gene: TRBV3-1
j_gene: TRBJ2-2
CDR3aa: ASSQDSQRSNTGELF

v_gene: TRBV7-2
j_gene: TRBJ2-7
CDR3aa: ASSTDRAYEQY

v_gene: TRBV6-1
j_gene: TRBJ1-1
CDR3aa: ASSWDANTEAF

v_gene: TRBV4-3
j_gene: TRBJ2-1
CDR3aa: ASSQDLSSGGAYNEQF

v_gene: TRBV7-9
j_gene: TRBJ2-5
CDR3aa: ASSPYTGGETQY

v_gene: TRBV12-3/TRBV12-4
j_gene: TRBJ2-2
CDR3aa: ASSLPWGTSGSYGELF

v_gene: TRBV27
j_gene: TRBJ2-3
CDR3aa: ASRGTSGGLTDTQY